This passage covers 25 T cell receptor beta chains from one sample sequenced in a study of blood T cells in healthy people across ages. Sample-barcoded 5' priming and a J-beta primer mix drove a second PCR of roughly 6 to 12 cycles. TCRdb independently ran MiXCR on the 5' RACE reads; one entry per CDR3 protein. The table includes approximately 800,000 distinct CDR3 sequences, about 42% detected once. The sequencing input was blood. These receptors were taken from a man older than 75 in good health.

The CDR3 sequence is CASSPFPGINEQFF. The CDR3 DNA follows: TGCGCCAGCAGCCCTTTTCCAGGGATCAATGAGCAGTTCTTC. The chain carries TRBV4-3 and TRBJ2-1; D might be TRBD1 (5 bases). Deletions cut 4 bases from V and 6 bases from J, with 13 bases between. There are 14 residues in the CDR3. Germline-derived CDR1 and CDR2 are LGHNA and YSLEER.

This clonotype was counted a few times. V gene TRBV11-3 combines with J gene TRBJ2-5, with D uncertain. CDR3 length equals 11 residues. The V and J ends lost 2 bases and 11 bases respectively, with 9 bases between them. Per germline, CDR1 SGHNT and CDR2 YENEEA. As DNA, the CDR3 is TGTGCCAGCAGCTTACCCCGTGAGCAGTACTTC. Protein: CASSLPREQYF.

There are a few counts of this clonotype. V usage is TRBV12-3 or TRBV12-4 and J usage is TRBJ2-5; 7 bases line up with TRBD2. The ends lost 1 base at V and 3 bases at J; junction bases unmatched: 2. This CDR3 contains 14 residues. The CDR3 here is CASSLVSGKETQYF. DNA for the CDR3: TGTGCCAGCAGTTTAGTAAGCGGGAAAGAGACCCAGTACTTC.

The sample holds a few counts of this clonotype. V is TRBV19 and J is TRBJ2-1; 8 bases fit TRBD1. Germline V gene lookup returns CDR1 LNHDA and CDR2 SQIVND (reference sequence). V lost 5 bases to trimming and J lost 9 bases; unmatched junction nucleotides: 9. This CDR3 has 14 amino acids. Here the CDR3 reads CASSARQGYGEQFF. DNA of the CDR3: TGTGCCAGTAGTGCGAGACAGGGGTACGGTGAGCAGTTCTTC. Complete variable domain (other parts from reference TRBV19 and TRBJ2-1): DGGITQSPKYLFRKEGQNVTLSCEQNLNHDAMYWYRQDPGQGLRLIYYSQIVNDFQKGDIAEGYSVSREKKESFPLTVTSAQKNPTAFYLCASSARQGYGEQFFGPGTRLTVL.

This clonotype appeared many times. The rearrangement uses TRBV20-1 and TRBJ2-1; D not resolved. V was pared by 3 bases and J by 0 bases, with 6 bases between. This CDR3 comprises 13 residues. Per the germline V gene, CDR1 is DFQATT and CDR2 is SNEGSKA (reference sequence). Here the CDR3 reads CSASISSYNEQFF. CDR3 DNA: TGCAGTGCTAGCATAAGCTCCTACAATGAGCAGTTCTTC.

The genes are TRBV4-2 and TRBJ2-5, with D possibly TRBD2 on 7 matching bases. V lost 0 bases to trimming and J lost 7 bases, with 18 bases between them. The CDR3 totals 16 residues. Germline CDR1 reads LGHNA; CDR2 reads YNFKEQ. As DNA, the CDR3 is TGTGCCAGCAGCCAAGAGTACGGGGGGCCCGAAGGGACCCAGTACTTC. Translation gives CASSQEYGGPEGTQYF.

V is TRBV24-1 and J is TRBJ2-1, with 7 bases matching TRBD2. V lost 4 bases to trimming and J lost 5 bases; unmatched junction nucleotides: 7. The CDR3 extends over 15 amino acids. CDR1 is KGHDR, CDR2 SFDVKD, per germline. The CDR3 here is CATSDNPSGNNEQFF. The DNA of the CDR3 is TGTGCCACCAGTGACAACCCCAGCGGGAACAATGAGCAGTTCTTC.

The chain has TRBV7-2 and TRBJ2-3; D gene uncertain. Germline CDR1 SGHTA, CDR2 FQGNSA. The CDR3 covers 16 residues. Trimming removed 1 base at V and 2 bases at J, with 13 bases between. The CDR3 sequence: CASSLVDSSPTDTQYF. Written as DNA, the CDR3 is TGTGCCAGCAGCTTAGTCGATAGCAGCCCCACAGATACGCAGTATTTT. Together with reference TRBV7-2 and TRBJ2-3, the CDR3 gives the full variable domain: GAGVSQSPSNKVTEKGKDVELRCDPISGHTALYWYRQSLGQGLEFLIYFQGNSAPDKSGLPSDRFSAERTGGSVSTLTIQRTQQEDSAVYLCASSLVDSSPTDTQYFGPGTRLTVL.

The gene calls are TRBV2 and TRBJ2-3, with TRBD2 matching over 9 bases. CDR1 is SNHLY and CDR2 is FYNNEI in the germline V gene. V lost 4 bases to trimming and J lost 5 bases; unmatched junction nucleotides: 10. There are 16 residues in the CDR3. CDR3 sequence: CASSAYSGSVGDTQYF. The DNA for the CDR3 is TGTGCCAGCAGTGCATATAGCGGGAGCGTTGGAGATACGCAGTATTTT.

V usage is TRBV7-2 and J usage is TRBJ2-4, with 12 nucleotides matching TRBD2. This CDR3 has 16 amino acids. From germline, CDR1 is SGHTA and CDR2 FQGNSA. Trimming took 5 bases from V and 13 from J; bases not matched to a gene: 15. The CDR3 DNA follows: TGTGCCAGCAGCCCCCCAGAGAGACTAGCGGGAGTGGCGCAGTACTTC. Its protein is CASSPPERLAGVAQYF.

The chain carries TRBV12-3 or TRBV12-4 and TRBJ2-4, with 9 bases that match TRBD1. CDR3 size: 15 residues. V lost 6 bases and J lost 6; bases outside the gene matches: 9. The CDR3 DNA sequence: TGTGCCAGCAGCATAACAGGGGGCGCGGGAAACATTCAGTACTTC. It codes for CASSITGGAGNIQYF.

This chain connects TRBV4-1 to TRBJ2-2; D perhaps matches TRBD1 (5 bases). The CDR3 has 16 amino acids. CDR1 and CDR2 (germline): MGHRA, YSYEKL. The V gene lost 1 base and the J gene lost 4 bases, with 13 bases spanning the gap. For the CDR3, the DNA is TGCGCCAGCAGCCAAGCGAACGGACAAAGCACCGGGGAGCTGTTTTTT. As protein: CASSQANGQSTGELFF.

The V and J genes are TRBV28 and TRBJ2-7; TRBD1 matches 7 bases. Germline assignment: CDR1 MDHEN and CDR2 SYDVKM. The CDR3 is 15 amino acids. The junction had 8 bases not matched to a gene; V was cut back by 6 bases and J by 0 bases. The CDR3 here is CASSPTGFSSYEQYF. The DNA of the CDR3 is TGTGCCAGCAGCCCGACAGGGTTCAGCTCCTACGAGCAGTACTTC.

This chain connects TRBV6-1 to TRBJ1-5; D call uncertain. The germline V and J ends were trimmed by 4 bases and 3 bases, with 13 bases remaining between them. The CDR3 loop spans 15 amino acids. Germline assignment: CDR1 MNHNS and CDR2 SASEGT. This chain's CDR3 is CASSAGRVLNQPQHF. The DNA of the CDR3 is TGTGCCAGCAGTGCGGGTAGGGTACTCAATCAGCCCCAGCATTTT.

This clonotype was detected only a few times. The chain recombines TRBV27 with TRBJ2-7; D ambiguous. This CDR3 has 15 amino acids. Per the germline V gene, CDR1 is MNHEY and CDR2 is SMNVEV (reference sequence). Trimming cost V 4 bases and J 0 bases, with 13 bases left between them. This CDR3 reads CASSWARVSSYEQYF. The CDR3, as DNA: TGTGCCAGCAGTTGGGCCCGGGTCAGCTCCTACGAGCAGTACTTC.

This clonotype has a handful of counts. The V call is TRBV28, the J call TRBJ2-1; TRBD2 agrees at 8 bases. Germline-derived CDR1 and CDR2 are MDHEN and SYDVKM. The ends lost 6 bases at V and 8 bases at J; junction bases unmatched: 18. The CDR3 runs to 17 residues. The CDR3 loop reads CASRRTARASGPYEQFF. The CDR3 coding sequence is TGTGCCAGCAGACGTACGGCCCGGGCTAGCGGGCCCTATGAGCAGTTCTTC.

This clonotype appeared many times. For the CDR3, the DNA is TGTGCCAGCAGTCCTTACGGGGGTTTCTACGAGCAGTACTTC. It codes for CASSPYGGFYEQYF. The chain is built from TRBV27 and TRBJ2-7; a weak D match, TRBD2 (6 bases). CDR3 length equals 14 residues. The V end lost 5 bases, the J end lost 3 bases, and 14 bases lay between the germline ends. Germline values: CDR1 MNHEY, CDR2 SMNVEV (reference sequence).

The chain joins TRBV7-2 to TRBJ2-7, with a tentative D call TRBD2 (6 bases). The CDR3 runs 15 residues. CDR1 is SGHTA and CDR2 is FQGNSA in the germline V gene. Trimming took 5 bases from V and 4 from J, leaving 18 bases between them. CDR3 bases: TGTGCCAGCAGCGATGGAGGGACCAAACCGTACGAGCAGTACTTC. It codes for CASSDGGTKPYEQYF.

This clonotype has a single count. Just one base apart from a much larger clone, this may be a read error. The V call is TRBV7-2, the J call TRBJ2-1; D might be TRBD1 or TRBD2, each matching 6 bases. The CDR3 is 15 residues long. In germline, CDR1 is SGHTA, CDR2 FQGNSA. With 2 bases removed from V and 7 bases from J, the gap between germline ends came to 15 bases. The CDR3 nucleotides are TGTGCCAGCAGCTTACCCCTAGCGCAGGGGAATGAGCAGTTCTTC. This translates into CASSLPLAQGNEQFF.

This clonotype turned up a few times. The chain uses TRBV12-3 or TRBV12-4 and TRBJ2-3; D perhaps matches TRBD2 (6 bases). Trimming pared 3 bases from V and 2 bases from J, leaving 12 bases between. This CDR3 is 15 amino acids long. The CDR3: CASSLISGLTDTQYF. The DNA of the CDR3 is TGTGCCAGCAGTTTGATCAGCGGGCTCACAGATACGCAGTATTTT.

The chain links TRBV12-3 or TRBV12-4 to TRBJ2-7; perhaps D is TRBD1 or TRBD2 (5 bases each). V was pared by 5 bases and J by 0 bases, with 11 bases between. The CDR3 totals 14 residues. The DNA of the CDR3 is TGTGCCAGCAGTACAACGGGGCACTCCTACGAGCAGTACTTC. It codes for CASSTTGHSYEQYF.

On this clonotype: A much larger clone is a single base away; this may be a read error. The DNA of the CDR3 is TGTGCCAGCAGTCTAGGTATGGGGGACACGGACTACAATGAGCAGTTCTTC. Protein: CASSLGMGDTDYNEQFF. V gene TRBV28 combines with J gene TRBJ2-1; D perhaps matches TRBD1 (6 bases). Trimming pared 5 bases from V and 3 bases from J, leaving 20 bases between. Germline V CDR1 and CDR2: MDHEN, SYDVKM. This CDR3 is 17 amino acids long.

The chain couples TRBV5-1 to TRBJ1-4; 7 nucleotides align to TRBD1. Germline CDR1 reads SGHRS; CDR2 reads YFSETQ. This CDR3 comprises 15 residues. V trimming: 4 bases; J trimming: 5 bases; junction bases outside the gene matches: 8. The CDR3 loop is CASSGQGDPNEKLFF. DNA of the CDR3: TGCGCCAGCAGCGGTCAGGGGGACCCCAATGAAAAACTGTTTTTT.

The V and J genes are TRBV27 and TRBJ2-5, with a tentative D call TRBD2 (6 bases). The J call is in doubt because the DNA end fits TRBJ2-7 better. CDR1 MNHEY and CDR2 SMNVEV come from the germline V gene (reference sequence). This CDR3 comprises 14 residues. This CDR3 is CASRIPGRGNEQYF. CDR3 sequence (DNA): TGTGCCAGCAGGATTCCGGGACGGGGGAACGAGCAGTACTTC.

This clonotype was seen only a few times. The rearrangement links TRBV20-1 to TRBJ2-1; TRBD2 aligns across 10 bases. This CDR3 is built from 19 residues. CDR1 and CDR2 from the germline V gene are DFQATT and SNEGSKA (reference sequence). The junction had 19 bases not matched to a gene; V was cut back by 0 bases and J by 8 bases. CDR3 amino acids: CSARDFGSSGSSGEDEQFF. CDR3 in DNA: TGCAGTGCTAGAGATTTTGGGTCTAGCGGGAGTTCTGGTGAGGATGAGCAGTTCTTC.